This entry concerns a single T cell receptor beta chain. V was clipped by 8 bases and J by 5 bases; unmatched bases: 8. The CDR3 is 14 residues long. Germline values: CDR1 SEHNR, CDR2 FQNEAQ (reference sequence). Generated by immunoSEQ multiplex PCR, the TCRdb table keeps only in-frame clones and is missing some. The sample consists of approximately 280,000 clones, around 90% of them appearing once. These data come from a study of blood T cell repertoires in COVID-19. Sequencing input: peripheral blood. The chain has TRBV7-9 and TRBJ2-7; TRBD1 aligns across 11 bases. The sequence was obtained from a man aged 45-65 years with acute or convalescent COVID-19. The DNA of the CDR3 is TGTGCCAGCCCCGTCGGGACAGGGGGAAACGAGCAGTACTTC. This gives the protein CASPVGTGGNEQYF.